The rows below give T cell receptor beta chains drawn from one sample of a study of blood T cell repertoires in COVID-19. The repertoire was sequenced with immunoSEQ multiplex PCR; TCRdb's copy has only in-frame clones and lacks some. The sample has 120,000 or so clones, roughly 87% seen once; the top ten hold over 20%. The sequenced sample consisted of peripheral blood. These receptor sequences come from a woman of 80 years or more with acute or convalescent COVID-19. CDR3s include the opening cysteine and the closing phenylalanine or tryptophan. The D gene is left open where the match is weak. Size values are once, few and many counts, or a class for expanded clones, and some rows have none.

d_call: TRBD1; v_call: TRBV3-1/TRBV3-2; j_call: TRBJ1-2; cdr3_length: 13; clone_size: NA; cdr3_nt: TGTGCCAGCAGCCAACGACAGGGGGACGGCTACACCTTC; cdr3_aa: CASSQRQGDGYTF
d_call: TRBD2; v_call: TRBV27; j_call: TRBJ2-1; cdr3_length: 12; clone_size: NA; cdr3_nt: TGTGCCAGCAGTGTCCGGGGGGATGAGCAGTTCTTC; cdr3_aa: CASSVRGDEQFF
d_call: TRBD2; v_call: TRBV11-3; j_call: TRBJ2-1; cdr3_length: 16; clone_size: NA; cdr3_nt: TGTGCCAGCAGCCCGAGCGGGGGGGCGCAGTACAATGAGCAGTTCTTC; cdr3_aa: CASSPSGGAQYNEQFF
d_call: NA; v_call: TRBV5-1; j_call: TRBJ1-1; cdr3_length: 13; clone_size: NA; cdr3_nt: TGCGCCAGCAGCTTCGGACAGAACACTGAAGCTTTCTTT; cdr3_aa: CASSFGQNTEAFF
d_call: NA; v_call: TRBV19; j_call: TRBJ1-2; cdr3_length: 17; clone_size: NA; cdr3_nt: TGTGCCAGTAGTATGCGGCAGGCCTTGAGGGTAGACTATGGCTACACCTTC; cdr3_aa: CASSMRQALRVDYGYTF
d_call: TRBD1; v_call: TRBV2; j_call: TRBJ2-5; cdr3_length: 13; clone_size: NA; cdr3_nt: TGTGCCAGCAGCCAACAGGGGTGGGAGACCCAGTACTTC; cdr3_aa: CASSQQGWETQYF
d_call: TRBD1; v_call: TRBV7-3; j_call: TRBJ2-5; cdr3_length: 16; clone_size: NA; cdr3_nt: TGTGCCAGCAGTCAAGGGCAGGGGGCTAACTTGGAGACCCAGTACTTC; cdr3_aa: CASSQGQGANLETQYF
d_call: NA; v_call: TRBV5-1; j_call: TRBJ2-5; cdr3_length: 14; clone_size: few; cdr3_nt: TGCGCCAGCAGCTTGGGGTATCGGGGAGAGACCCAGTACTTC; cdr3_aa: CASSLGYRGETQYF
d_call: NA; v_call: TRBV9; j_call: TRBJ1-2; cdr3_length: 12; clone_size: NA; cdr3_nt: TGTGCCAGCAGCTCTCACAGAGATGGCTACACCTTC; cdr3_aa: CASSSHRDGYTF
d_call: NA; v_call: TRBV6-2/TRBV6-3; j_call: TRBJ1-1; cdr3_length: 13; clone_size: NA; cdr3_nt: TGTGCCAGCAGTTACGTAGGGGCCACTGAAGCTTTCTTT; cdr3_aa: CASSYVGATEAFF
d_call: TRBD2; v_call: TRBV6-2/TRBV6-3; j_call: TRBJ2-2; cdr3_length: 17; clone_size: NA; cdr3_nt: TGTGCCAGCAGTTACGGGCGGGGGGCCTTGAACACCGGGGAGCTGTTTTTT; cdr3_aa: CASSYGRGALNTGELFF
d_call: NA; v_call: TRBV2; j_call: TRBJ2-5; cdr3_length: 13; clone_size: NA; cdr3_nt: TGTGCCAGCAACCCCGGAGCACAAGAGACCCAGTACTTC; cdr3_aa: CASNPGAQETQYF
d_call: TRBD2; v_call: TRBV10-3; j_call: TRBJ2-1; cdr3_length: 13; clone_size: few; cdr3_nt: TGTGCCATTAGCGGGCGGCTCGACAATGAGCAGTTCTTC; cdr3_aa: CAISGRLDNEQFF
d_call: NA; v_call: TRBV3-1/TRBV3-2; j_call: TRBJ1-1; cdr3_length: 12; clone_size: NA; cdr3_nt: TGTGCCAGCAGCCAAGTCTCTACTGAAGCTTTCTTT; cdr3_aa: CASSQVSTEAFF
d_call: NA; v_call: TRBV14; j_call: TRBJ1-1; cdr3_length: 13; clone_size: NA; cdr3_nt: TGTGCCAGCAGCCAAGAGCGGGGGAGTTCGGCTTTCTTT; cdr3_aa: CASSQERGSSAFF
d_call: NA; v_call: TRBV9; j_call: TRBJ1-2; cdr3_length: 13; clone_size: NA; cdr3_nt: TGTGCCAGCAGCGTAGATCGTAACTATGGCTACACCTTC; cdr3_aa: CASSVDRNYGYTF
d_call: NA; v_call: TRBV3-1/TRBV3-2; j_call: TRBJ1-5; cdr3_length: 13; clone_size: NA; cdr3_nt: TGTGCCAGCAGCCACCAGGGCAATCAGCCCCAGCATTTT; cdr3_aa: CASSHQGNQPQHF
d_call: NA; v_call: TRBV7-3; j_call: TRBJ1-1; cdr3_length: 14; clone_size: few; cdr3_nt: TGTGCCAGCAGCTTATCGAGTCGGGACACTGAAGCTTTCTTT; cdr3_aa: CASSLSSRDTEAFF
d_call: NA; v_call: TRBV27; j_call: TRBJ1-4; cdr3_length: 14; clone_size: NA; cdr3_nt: TGTGCCAGCAGTTTACCAGGGAACCATGAAAAACTGTTTTTT; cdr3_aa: CASSLPGNHEKLFF
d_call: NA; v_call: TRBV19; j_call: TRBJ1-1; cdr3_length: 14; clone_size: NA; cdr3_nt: TGTGCCAGCAGTGGAGGGTATAGGTACACTGAAGCTTTCTTT; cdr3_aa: CASSGGYRYTEAFF
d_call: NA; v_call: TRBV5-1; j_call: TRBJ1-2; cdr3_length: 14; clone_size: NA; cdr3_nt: TGCGCCAGCAGTTGGGGGGGACCGAGCTCTGGCTACACCTTC; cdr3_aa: CASSWGGPSSGYTF
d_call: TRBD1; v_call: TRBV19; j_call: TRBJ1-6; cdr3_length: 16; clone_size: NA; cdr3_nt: TGTGCCAGTAGCACGGACAGGGTGACCTATAATTCACCCCTCCACTTT; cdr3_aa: CASSTDRVTYNSPLHF
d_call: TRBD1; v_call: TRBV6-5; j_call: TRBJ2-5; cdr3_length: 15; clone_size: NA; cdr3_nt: TGTGCCAGCAGCGGCGGACAGGGCCGGGGGGAGACCCAGTACTTC; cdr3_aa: CASSGGQGRGETQYF
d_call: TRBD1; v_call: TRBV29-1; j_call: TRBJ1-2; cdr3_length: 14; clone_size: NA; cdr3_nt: TGCAGCGTTGTCCGAGGGGGACAGGGCACTGGCTACACCTTC; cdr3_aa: CSVVRGGQGTGYTF
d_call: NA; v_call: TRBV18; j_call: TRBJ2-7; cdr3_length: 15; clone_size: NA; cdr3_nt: TGTGCCAGCTCACCACCTCTACCCGTCGTCTACGAGCAGTACTTC; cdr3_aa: CASSPPLPVVYEQYF
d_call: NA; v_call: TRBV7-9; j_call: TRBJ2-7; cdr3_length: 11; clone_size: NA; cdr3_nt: TGTGCCAGCAGCCTAACGTACGAGCAGTACTTC; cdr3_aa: CASSLTYEQYF
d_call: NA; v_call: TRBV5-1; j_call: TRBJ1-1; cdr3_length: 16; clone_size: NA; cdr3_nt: TGCGCCAGCAGCTCCAGCACCCAACGGACTGGAACTGAAGCTTTCTTT; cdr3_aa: CASSSSTQRTGTEAFF
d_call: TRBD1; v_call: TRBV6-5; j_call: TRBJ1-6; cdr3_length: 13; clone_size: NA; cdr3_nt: TGTGCCAGCATGAGGGGGCCTGGTTCACCCCTCCACTTT; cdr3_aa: CASMRGPGSPLHF
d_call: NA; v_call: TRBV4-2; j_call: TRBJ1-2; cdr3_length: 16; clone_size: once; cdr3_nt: TGTGCCAGCAGCCAAGGAGAGGGAGGAGCTAACTATGGCTACACCTTC; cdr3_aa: CASSQGEGGANYGYTF
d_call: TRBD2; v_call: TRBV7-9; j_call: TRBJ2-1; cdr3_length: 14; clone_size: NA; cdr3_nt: TGTGCCAGCCCTAGCGGGGGGCTATACAATGAGCAGTTCTTC; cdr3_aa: CASPSGGLYNEQFF
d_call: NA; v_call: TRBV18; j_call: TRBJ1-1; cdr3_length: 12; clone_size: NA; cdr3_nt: TGTGCCAGCTCACCACCGGGCAGGGAAGCTTTCTTT; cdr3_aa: CASSPPGREAFF
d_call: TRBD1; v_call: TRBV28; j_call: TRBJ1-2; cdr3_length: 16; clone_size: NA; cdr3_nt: TGTGCCAGCAGTTTTAGCGAGACCGGGACAGGGGATGGCTACACCTTC; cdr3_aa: CASSFSETGTGDGYTF
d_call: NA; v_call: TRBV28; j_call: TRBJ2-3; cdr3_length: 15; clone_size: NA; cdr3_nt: TGTGCCAGCAGAGTGACAGGCCGTGGATCAGATACGCAGTATTTT; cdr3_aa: CASRVTGRGSDTQYF
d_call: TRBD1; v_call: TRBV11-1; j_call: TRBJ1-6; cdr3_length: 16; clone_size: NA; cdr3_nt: TGTGCCAGCAGTCCCCGGGACAGGGGACGGAATTCACCCCTCCACTTT; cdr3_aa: CASSPRDRGRNSPLHF
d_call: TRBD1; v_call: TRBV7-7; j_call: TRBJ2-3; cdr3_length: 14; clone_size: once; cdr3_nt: TGTGCTAGCAGCCAAGACAGGGGGACAGATACGCAGTATTTT; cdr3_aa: CASSQDRGTDTQYF
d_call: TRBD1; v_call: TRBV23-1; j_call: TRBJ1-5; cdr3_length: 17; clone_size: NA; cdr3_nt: TGCGCCAGCAGTCCACGGTTTGGACAGGGGAACAATCAGCCCCAGCATTTT; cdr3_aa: CASSPRFGQGNNQPQHF
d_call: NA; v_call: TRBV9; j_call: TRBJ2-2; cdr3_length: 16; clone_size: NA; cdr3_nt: TGTGCCAGCAGCGTAGGCGGCGGAATCGACACCGGGGAGCTGTTTTTT; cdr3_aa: CASSVGGGIDTGELFF
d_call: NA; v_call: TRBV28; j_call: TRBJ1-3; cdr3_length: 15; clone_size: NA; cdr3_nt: TGTGCCAGCAGTTTGAAGGGGCGCTCTGGAAACACCATATATTTT; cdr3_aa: CASSLKGRSGNTIYF
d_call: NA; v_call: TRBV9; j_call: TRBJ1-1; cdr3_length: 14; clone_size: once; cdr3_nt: TGTGCCAGCAGTACAGGGCCCCCCTACACTGAAGCTTTCTTT; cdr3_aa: CASSTGPPYTEAFF
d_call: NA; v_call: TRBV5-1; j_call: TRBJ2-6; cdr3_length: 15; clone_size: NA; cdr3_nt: TGCGCCAGCAGCTTAGAGTCCGCTGGGGCCAACGTCCTGACTTTC; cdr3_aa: CASSLESAGANVLTF
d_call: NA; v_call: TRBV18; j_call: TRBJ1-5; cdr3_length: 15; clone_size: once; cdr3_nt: TGTGCCAGCTCACCGGGGGGAGTGGGCAATCAGCCCCAGCATTTT; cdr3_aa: CASSPGGVGNQPQHF
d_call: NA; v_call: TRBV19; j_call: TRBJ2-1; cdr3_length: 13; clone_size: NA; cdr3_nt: TGTGCCAGTAGTATAGCTGGGGGCGATGAGCAGTTCTTC; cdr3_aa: CASSIAGGDEQFF
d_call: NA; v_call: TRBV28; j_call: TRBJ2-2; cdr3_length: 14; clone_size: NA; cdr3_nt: TGTGCCAGCAAAACAAGACAGTTCACCGGGGAGCTGTTTTTT; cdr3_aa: CASKTRQFTGELFF
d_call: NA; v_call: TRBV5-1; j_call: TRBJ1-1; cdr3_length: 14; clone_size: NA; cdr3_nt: TGCGCCAGCAGCTTGGAGGGAGGGAAGGATAAAGCTTTCTTT; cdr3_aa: CASSLEGGKDKAFF
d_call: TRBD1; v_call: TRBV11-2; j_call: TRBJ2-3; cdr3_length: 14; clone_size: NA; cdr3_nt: TGTGCCAGCAGCCCCAGACAGGGCTCGGATACGCAGTATTTT; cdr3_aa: CASSPRQGSDTQYF
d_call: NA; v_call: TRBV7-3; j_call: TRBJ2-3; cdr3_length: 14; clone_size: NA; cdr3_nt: TGTGCCAGCAGCCCTGATACTAGCTCAGATACGCAGTATTTT; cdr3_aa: CASSPDTSSDTQYF
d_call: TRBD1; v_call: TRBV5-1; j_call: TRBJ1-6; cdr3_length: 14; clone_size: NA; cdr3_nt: TGCGCCAGCGGCTGGACAGGGATGAATTCACCCCTCCACTTT; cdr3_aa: CASGWTGMNSPLHF
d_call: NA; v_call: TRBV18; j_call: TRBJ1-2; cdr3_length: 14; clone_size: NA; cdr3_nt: TGTGCCAGCTCACCGTCCGGGGGAAACTATGGCTACACCTTC; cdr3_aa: CASSPSGGNYGYTF